These T cell receptor beta chains were read from a single sample in a study of T cells in localized non-small cell lung cancer. Method: immunoSEQ multiplex PCR; TCRdb's copy keeps in-frame clones and lacks some. The sample holds approximately 28,000 clones, around 90% seen once. Sequenced material: peripheral blood mononuclear cells, taken before any cancer treatment. Receptor source: a woman aged 35-70 years with stage III lung adenocarcinoma. CDR3s include the opening cysteine and the closing phenylalanine or tryptophan. Fields, in order: V gene, D gene, J gene, clone size, CDR3 protein, CDR3 DNA. D genes are given only for firm matches. Clone size appears in some rows only: once, few, many, or a class for an expanded clone.

TRBV28,TRBD1,TRBJ2-7,-,CATVRDRVTYEQYF,TGTGCCACCGTCCGGGACAGGGTTACCTACGAGCAGTACTTC
TRBV6-4,TRBD1,TRBJ1-2,-,CASSPEGQSFYGYTF,TGTGCCAGCAGTCCGGAGGGACAGTCCTTCTATGGCTACACCTTC
TRBV2,TRBD1,TRBJ2-7,-,CASVHPGQSTYEQYF,TGTGCCAGCGTACACCCGGGACAGTCGACCTACGAGCAGTACTTC
TRBV7-9,-,TRBJ2-1,few,CASSLLGGGEQFF,TGTGCCAGCAGCTTGCTTGGGGGCGGTGAGCAGTTCTTC
TRBV27,-,TRBJ1-5,-,CASSLGPGSNQPQHF,TGTGCCAGCAGTTTAGGGCCCGGGAGCAATCAGCCCCAGCATTTT
TRBV6-5,-,TRBJ1-3,-,CASSRSGNGNTIYF,TGTGCCAGCAGTCGATCAGGGAATGGAAACACCATATATTTT
TRBV19,TRBD1,TRBJ1-2,-,CASSIVFKPAGGYGYTF,TGTGCCAGTAGTATAGTGTTCAAGCCGGCAGGGGGTTATGGCTACACCTTC
TRBV30,-,TRBJ1-1,-,CAWSVQPNTEAFF,TGTGCCTGGAGTGTACAGCCAAACACTGAAGCTTTCTTT
TRBV5-1,TRBD1,TRBJ1-1,-,CASSLLGRGPTNTEAFF,TGCGCCAGCAGCTTGTTGGGGAGGGGGCCGACGAACACTGAAGCTTTCTTT
TRBV15,-,TRBJ1-3,-,CATSRDQGSGNTIYF,TGTGCCACCAGCAGAGATCAGGGCTCTGGAAACACCATATATTTT
TRBV7-3,-,TRBJ1-1,-,CASSLRAGTGSTLTEAFF,TGTGCCAGCAGCTTAAGAGCGGGGACGGGGTCAACCCTCACTGAAGCTTTCTTT
TRBV7-3,-,TRBJ2-6,-,CASSAQGSGANVLTF,TGTGCCAGCAGCGCACAGGGCTCTGGGGCCAACGTCCTGACTTTC
TRBV7-9,-,TRBJ2-2,-,CASSLTRNTGELFF,TGTGCCAGCAGCCTTACAAGGAACACCGGGGAGCTGTTTTTT
TRBV5-1,TRBD1,TRBJ1-3,-,CASSSKAPGQGSGNTIYF,TGCGCCAGCAGCTCGAAAGCTCCGGGACAGGGCTCTGGAAACACCATATATTTT
TRBV28,-,TRBJ2-7,-,CASSFPGGAYEQYF,TGTGCCAGCAGTTTCCCTGGGGGTGCCTACGAGCAGTACTTC